Each of the 9 T cell receptor beta chains below was sequenced from the same sample in a study of somatic mutations in cytotoxic T cells in rheumatoid arthritis. The data were produced by immunoSEQ multiplex PCR, yet TCRdb's version contains in-frame clones alone and is incomplete. The table has about 10,000 clones, 75% to 85% seen once; the top ten hold 9.5% to 13%. The material sequenced was CD8+ T cells sorted from blood. These receptors were taken from an adult with rheumatoid arthritis.

The chain has TRBV27 and TRBJ1-2; D is ambiguous. V lost 1 base and J 4 bases, leaving 7 bases between the germline ends. The germline gives CDR1 MNHEY, CDR2 SMNVEV (reference sequence). CDR3 length equals 13 residues. The CDR3 is CASSLYPSYGYTF. Written as DNA, the CDR3 is TGTGCCAGCAGTTTATATCCGTCCTATGGCTACACCTTC.

This clone was seen a handful of times. CDR3 region: CASSEQGDTGELFF. CDR3 sequence (DNA): TGTGCCAGCAGTGAACAGGGGGACACCGGGGAGCTGTTTTTT. This sequence joins TRBV6-1 and TRBJ2-2; 7 bases map to TRBD1. Trimming took 2 bases from V and 3 from J; bases not matched to a gene: 0. This CDR3 is built from 14 residues. Germline V gives CDR1 MNHNS, CDR2 SASEGT.

V is TRBV19 and J is TRBJ1-1, with a possible D match to TRBD1 (5 bases). This CDR3 has 13 residues. Germline V gene data show CDR1 as LNHDA and CDR2 as SQIVND (reference sequence). The CDR3 reads CVTSGSSYTEAFF. CDR3 nucleotides: TGTGTCACTTCAGGGTCGAGTTACACTGAAGCTTTCTTT.

The rearrangement uses TRBV5-6 and TRBJ2-5; D is possibly TRBD1 or TRBD2 (6 bases each). The germline V and J ends were trimmed by 5 bases and 4 bases, with 18 bases remaining between them. CDR3 length equals 15 residues. Germline-derived CDR1 and CDR2 are SGHDT and YYEEEE. CDR3 region: CASRTQGGWRETQYF. The CDR3 nucleotides read TGTGCCAGCAGAACACAGGGAGGCTGGCGAGAGACCCAGTACTTC.

The chain recombines TRBV30 with TRBJ2-3, with 8 bases identical to TRBD2. This CDR3 has 15 amino acids. Germline assignment: CDR1 GTSNPN and CDR2 SVGIG (reference sequence). Germline trimming cut 4 bases from V and 4 bases from J; bases unmatched to any gene: 10. The chain's CDR3 is CAWIPGLGRADTQYF. Here the CDR3 DNA reads TGTGCCTGGATCCCGGGACTAGGGAGAGCAGATACGCAGTATTTT.

The chain carries TRBV6-1 and TRBJ2-1; D might be TRBD1 (5 bases). In germline, CDR1 is MNHNS, CDR2 SASEGT. The V gene lost 2 bases and the J gene lost 1 base, with 9 bases spanning the gap. This CDR3 has 15 residues. CDR3: CASSEPRVSYNEQFF. Written as DNA, the CDR3 is TGTGCCAGCAGTGAACCCAGGGTTTCCTACAATGAGCAGTTCTTC.

This sequence joins TRBV9 and TRBJ2-3; D tentatively fits TRBD1 or TRBD2 (5 bases each). Germline V gives CDR1 SGDLS, CDR2 YYNGEE. CDR3 size: 15 residues. Trimming pared 3 bases from V and 1 base from J, leaving 12 bases between. The CDR3 spells CASSGWDGGTDTQYF. As DNA, the CDR3 is TGTGCCAGCAGCGGGTGGGACGGTGGCACAGATACGCAGTATTTT.

J is TRBJ2-1 and V is TRBV28; tentative D call: TRBD1 (5 bases). CDR3 size: 14 residues. Looked up from germline, CDR1 is MDHEN and CDR2 is SYDVKM. With 2 bases removed from V and 9 bases from J, the gap between germline ends came to 14 bases. The CDR3 nucleotides are TGTGCCAGCAGTTTAGACAGCTCTGGTATTGAGCAGTTCTTC. Residues: CASSLDSSGIEQFF.

The chain has TRBV2 and TRBJ2-5; tentatively, D is TRBD1 (5 bases). Trimming stripped 6 bases from V and 1 base from J, with 6 bases between. The CDR3 runs 12 residues. Looked up from germline, CDR1 is SNHLY and CDR2 is FYNNEI. The CDR3 region is CASRGLQETQYF. The CDR3 DNA follows: TGTGCCAGCAGGGGGCTCCAAGAGACCCAGTACTTC.